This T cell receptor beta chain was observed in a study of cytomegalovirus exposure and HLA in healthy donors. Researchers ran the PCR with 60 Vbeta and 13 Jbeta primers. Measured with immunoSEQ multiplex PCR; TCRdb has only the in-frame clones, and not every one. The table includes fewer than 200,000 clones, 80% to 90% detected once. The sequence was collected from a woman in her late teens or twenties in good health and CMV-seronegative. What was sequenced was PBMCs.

The chain's CDR3 is CASSLTLAVYNEQFF. The CDR3 DNA reads TGTGCCAGCAGCTTAACACTAGCGGTGTACAATGAGCAGTTCTTC. V is TRBV7-9 and J is TRBJ2-1; TRBD2 agrees at 8 bases. This CDR3 has 15 amino acids. V lost 2 bases to trimming and J lost 4 bases; unmatched junction nucleotides: 4. The germline gives CDR1 SEHNR, CDR2 FQNEAQ (reference sequence). Full variable domain (rest looked up from reference TRBV7-9 and TRBJ2-1): DTGVSQNPRHKITKRGQNVTFRCDPISEHNRLYWYRQTLGQGPEFLTYFQNEAQLEKSRLLSDRFSAERPKGSFSTLEIQRTEQGDSAMYLCASSLTLAVYNEQFFGPGTRLTVL.